The 13 T cell receptor beta chains below all came from one sample that was sequenced in a study of T cells in Graves' hyperthyroidism and ophthalmopathy. Amplified regions were TCR beta CDR3 sequences from RNA transcripts. First-round RT-PCR with HTBI primers amplified the TCR CDR3 region. TCRdb analysed the multiplex PCR reads with MiXCR anew, one entry per CDR3 protein. The sample yields around 580,000 distinct CDR3 sequences, over 15% seen once. The sequencing sample was made of blood. The receptors stem from a woman aged 18-29 years with Graves' hyperthyroidism.

The table lists this clonotype with many counts. V and J are TRBV24-1 and TRBJ2-1; D is unresolved. Looked up from germline, CDR1 is KGHDR and CDR2 is SFDVKD. The CDR3 length is 13 residues. Trimming shortened V by 4 bases and J by 6 bases, and 9 bases separated the two germline ends. CDR3 residues: CATSELDRNEQFF. In DNA form, the CDR3 reads TGTGCCACCAGTGAACTGGACCGCAATGAGCAGTTCTTC.

This clonotype was found a few times. The chain employs TRBV4-1 and TRBJ1-1; tentative D call: TRBD1 (5 bases). There are 15 residues in the CDR3. Germline V gene data show CDR1 as MGHRA and CDR2 as YSYEKL. V gave up 3 bases and J gave up 5 bases, with 16 bases separating them. CDR3 loop: CASSHPQGRWTEAFF. CDR3 DNA: TGCGCCAGCAGCCATCCCCAGGGACGGTGGACTGAAGCTTTCTTT.

This clonotype has a count of ten or more. This chain links TRBV11-3 with TRBJ1-1; D remains unclear. Trimming pared 5 bases from V and 1 base from J, leaving 11 bases between. In germline, CDR1 is SGHNT, CDR2 YENEEA. The CDR3 runs to 14 residues. In DNA, the CDR3 is TGTGCCAGCAGCGTCTTCTCTAAGAACACTGAAGCTTTCTTT. Its protein is CASSVFSKNTEAFF.

This clonotype has a handful of counts. The chain is built from TRBV24-1 and TRBJ2-2; 7 nucleotides agree with TRBD1. The CDR3 runs 15 residues. Germline lookup yields CDR1 KGHDR and CDR2 SFDVKD. V shed 5 bases, J shed 3 bases, and the junction held 5 bases outside the gene matches. CDR3 region: CATSVPGQDTGELFF. Here the CDR3 DNA reads TGTGCCACCAGTGTTCCCGGACAGGACACCGGGGAGCTGTTTTTT.

The chain joins TRBV28 to TRBJ1-1, with D unresolved. The CDR3 runs 14 residues. Germline V gives CDR1 MDHEN, CDR2 SYDVKM. Trimming stripped 3 bases from V and 2 bases from J, with 10 bases between. In DNA form, the CDR3 reads TGTGCCAGCAGTTTTCAGACCATTAACACTGAAGCTTTCTTT. Residues: CASSFQTINTEAFF.

This clonotype was seen a handful of times. The chain employs TRBV10-3 and TRBJ2-1; tentatively, D is TRBD2 (5 bases). This CDR3 has 15 residues. Trimming removed 0 bases from V and 2 bases from J, with 8 bases in between. Looked up from germline, CDR1 is ENHRY and CDR2 is SYGVKD. The CDR3: CAISESSVPYNEQFF. CDR3 bases: TGTGCCATCAGTGAGTCTAGCGTTCCCTACAATGAGCAGTTCTTC.

This clonotype was seen at least ten times. The V and J genes are TRBV12-3 or TRBV12-4 and TRBJ2-3; 9 nucleotides match TRBD2. The CDR3 is 15 amino acids. V lost 0 bases, J lost 5 bases, and 3 bases stayed unmatched. In DNA, the CDR3 is TGTGCCAGCAGTTTAGCAGCGGGAGGTGAAGATACGCAGTATTTT. Residues: CASSLAAGGEDTQYF.

There are many counts of this clonotype. This sequence joins TRBV11-3 and TRBJ2-5, with 7 bases fitting TRBD2. J gave up 7 bases and V 1 base, and 9 bases lay outside the gene matches. Germline CDR1 SGHNT, CDR2 YENEEA. The CDR3 extends over 15 amino acids. The CDR3 sequence is CASSLGPGREGTQYF. The DNA for the CDR3 is TGTGCCAGCAGCTTAGGCCCCGGCAGGGAGGGGACCCAGTACTTC. Complete variable domain (other parts from reference TRBV11-3 and TRBJ2-5): EAGVVQSPRYKIIEKKQPVAFWCNPISGHNTLYWYLQNLGQGPELLIRYENEEAVDDSQLPKDRFSAERLKGVDSTLKIQPAELGDSAVYLCASSLGPGREGTQYFGPGTRLLVL.

This clonotype was recorded at least ten times. This chain uses TRBV10-3 with TRBJ2-7; D is uncertain. V was cut by 10 bases and J by 3 bases, with 19 bases left in between. This CDR3 has 14 residues. Germline CDR1 reads ENHRY; CDR2 reads SYGVKD. CDR3 sequence: CATYSAPLDYEQYF. CDR3 in DNA: TGTGCCACCTACAGTGCCCCCCTTGACTACGAGCAGTACTTC.

This clonotype showed up just a few times. The CDR3 nucleotides read TGTGCCAGCAGTGCCGGGGGCATCGCCTACGAGCAGTACTTC. Residues: CASSAGGIAYEQYF. V gene TRBV12-3 or TRBV12-4 combines with J gene TRBJ2-7; D tentatively fits TRBD1 or TRBD2 (6 bases each). Trimming removed 5 bases at V and 2 bases at J, with 13 bases between. The CDR3 is 14 amino acids.

The V and J genes are TRBV19 and TRBJ2-7; 7 bases map to TRBD2. CDR3 length equals 18 residues. The germline V gene has CDR1 LNHDA and CDR2 SQIVND (reference sequence). V shed 10 bases, J shed 0 bases, and the junction held 21 bases outside the gene matches. DNA of the CDR3: TGTGCCACCTATCCGGGGCTAGCGGCTCCCCAATACTCCTACGAGCAGTACTTC. It codes for CATYPGLAAPQYSYEQYF.

Ten or more counts support this clonotype. The genes are TRBV7-9 and TRBJ2-1; TRBD1 agrees at 8 bases. V dropped 2 bases and J dropped 7; count of bases not matched to a gene: 4. Germline CDR1 reads SEHNR; CDR2 reads FQNEAQ (reference sequence). The CDR3 has 14 residues. The CDR3 region has the DNA TGTGCCAGCAGCTTATCAGGGGGCGCGAATGAGCAGTTCTTC. This sequence encodes CASSLSGGANEQFF.

This clonotype was seen repeatedly, ten times or more. The CDR3 DNA follows: TGTGCCAGCAGTGAGACAGGGGGAGGACTGAGCTCCTACAATGAGCAGTTCTTC. It codes for CASSETGGGLSSYNEQFF. This rearrangement joins TRBV2 to TRBJ2-1; 9 bases line up with TRBD1. This CDR3 has 18 amino acids. After removal of 3 bases from V and 0 bases from J, the junction contained 9 bases not matched to a gene. The germline V gene encodes CDR1 SNHLY and CDR2 FYNNEI.